Following are 22 T cell receptor beta chains from one sample sequenced in a study of OX40 agonist ivuxolimab in advanced cancers. Produced via immunoSEQ multiplex PCR; TCRdb's table is partial and in-frame only. The table has over 8,000 clones, roughly three fifths seen once. Sequencing was performed on CD4+ or CD8+ T cells sorted from blood, taken in a trial of the OX40 agonist ivuxolimab. These receptors all stem from an adult with an advanced solid tumor such as melanoma, head and neck, liver or kidney cancer.

The rearrangement uses TRBV28 and TRBJ2-1; perhaps TRBD1 as D (6 bases). V lost 4 bases, J lost 0 bases, and 10 bases lay in between. CDR1 is MDHEN and CDR2 is SYDVKM in the germline V gene. The CDR3 sequence is 15 residues long. In DNA form, the CDR3 reads TGTGCCAGCAGTTCAACAGGGAGCTCCTACAATGAGCAGTTCTTC. Amino acids: CASSSTGSSYNEQFF.

The V call is TRBV6-6, the J call TRBJ2-1; the match to TRBD2 covers 9 bases. V gave up 6 bases and J gave up 9 bases; unmatched junction bases: 6. Germline values: CDR1 MNHNY, CDR2 SVGAGI (reference sequence). The CDR3 has 13 amino acids. The CDR3 DNA reads as TGTGCCAGCAGCGACCTAGCGGGAAGTGAGCAGTTCTTC. It codes for CASSDLAGSEQFF.

The V gene is TRBV7-9, the J gene TRBJ1-1; D uncertain. Germline loops: CDR1 SEHNR, CDR2 FQNEAQ (reference sequence). The CDR3 spans 12 residues. The V end lost 1 base, the J end lost 1 base, and 1 base lay between the germline ends. CDR3 residues: CASSLENTEAFF. In DNA, the CDR3 is TGTGCCAGCAGCTTAGAGAACACTGAAGCTTTCTTT.

The chain joins TRBV27 to TRBJ2-2; 10 bases fit TRBD2. The germline gives CDR1 MNHEY, CDR2 SMNVEV (reference sequence). The CDR3 has 15 residues. Germline trimming cut 2 bases from V and 4 bases from J; bases unmatched to any gene: 1. In DNA form, the CDR3 reads TGTGCCAGCAGTTTAGTAGCGGGAGGCACCGGGGAGCTGTTTTTT. Translating gives CASSLVAGGTGELFF.

The chain is built from TRBV7-3 and TRBJ2-3, with D perhaps assigned TRBD1 or TRBD2 (5 bases each). This CDR3 comprises 15 residues. Germline values: CDR1 SGHTA, CDR2 FQGTGA. The V end was cut by 2 bases, the J end by 3 bases, with 12 bases between. The CDR3 loop is CASSLEGYMTDTQYF. DNA of the CDR3: TGTGCCAGCAGCTTAGAGGGGTATATGACAGATACGCAGTATTTT.

The chain joins TRBV5-1 to TRBJ2-3; D remains ambiguous. Trimming took 4 bases from V and 0 from J, leaving 9 bases between them. The CDR3 runs to 14 residues. Germline V gives CDR1 SGHRS, CDR2 YFSETQ. The CDR3 reads CASSLERSTDTQYF. The CDR3 DNA reads as TGCGCCAGCAGCCTGGAGAGGAGCACAGATACGCAGTATTTT.

A note on this clone: At the DNA level, this CDR3 is encoded by other sequences in the same sample as well. The V and J genes are TRBV7-2 and TRBJ2-5, with 8 nucleotides matching TRBD2. Trimming at V came to 0 bases and at J to 2 bases, leaving 2 bases not matched to a gene. Germline CDR1 is SGHTA and CDR2 is FQGNSA. The CDR3 has 15 residues. The CDR3 DNA sequence: TGTGCCAGCAGCTTAGCAGGCGGGAGGCAAGAGACCCAGTACTTC. It yields the protein CASSLAGGRQETQYF.

The V call is TRBV11-1, the J call TRBJ2-1; D tentatively reads TRBD1 or TRBD2 (5 bases each). In germline, CDR1 is SGHAT, CDR2 FQDESV (reference sequence). The CDR3 is 14 amino acids. V was cut by 6 bases and J by 5 bases, with 14 bases left in between. In DNA, the CDR3 is TGTGCCAGCAGGGGGGACGGCCCCAACAATGAGCAGTTCTTC. Translation: CASRGDGPNNEQFF.

The J gene is TRBJ2-6, the V gene TRBV29-1; a possible D gene is TRBD2 (5 bases). Trimming pared 0 bases from V and 0 bases from J, leaving 9 bases between. CDR1 and CDR2 (germline): SQVTM, ANQGSEA. The CDR3 loop spans 16 amino acids. The CDR3 DNA is TGCAGCGTTGAAGATGGGAGTAGCTCTGGGGCCAACGTCCTGACTTTC. Translation gives CSVEDGSSSGANVLTF. Looking up the rest from reference TRBV29-1 and TRBJ2-6 gives the full variable domain: SAVISQKPSRDICQRGTSLTIQCQVDSQVTMMFWYRQQPGQSLTLIATANQGSEATYESGFVIDKFPISRPNLTFSTLTVSNMSPEDSSIYLCSVEDGSSSGANVLTFGAGSRLTVL.

This clone was seen a handful of times. The chain recombines TRBV4-1 with TRBJ1-3, with D possibly TRBD1 on 5 matching bases. The CDR3 has 15 residues. Looked up from germline, CDR1 is MGHRA and CDR2 is YSYEKL. V gave up 1 base and J gave up 2 bases, with 9 bases separating them. CDR3 DNA sequence: TGCGCCAGCAGCCAAGTTGCCAGGGCTGGAAACACCATATATTTT. It yields the protein CASSQVARAGNTIYF.

The rearrangement joins TRBV4-1 to TRBJ2-5; D possibly corresponds to TRBD1 (6 bases). The CDR3 length is 14 residues. V lost 7 bases and J lost 1, with 13 bases in between. CDR1 is MGHRA and CDR2 is YSYEKL in the germline V gene. DNA for the CDR3: TGCGCCAGCACCCTAGAGGACAGCCAAGAGACCCAGTACTTC. Its translation is CASTLEDSQETQYF.

The V call is TRBV2, the J call TRBJ1-1; 7 bases agree with TRBD1. The CDR3 is made up of 13 amino acids. The V and J ends lost 8 bases and 5 bases, in that order; junction bases with no gene match: 8. Germline assignment: CDR1 SNHLY and CDR2 FYNNEI. CDR3 sequence (DNA): TGTGCCAGCCGCAGGGGGGAAGATACTGAAGCTTTCTTT. This sequence encodes CASRRGEDTEAFF.

Concerning this clone: Just one base apart from a much larger clone, this may be a read error. Other DNA sequences in this sample translate to the same CDR3. The rearrangement joins TRBV7-9 to TRBJ1-1; possible D gene TRBD1, 6 bases. The V gene's germline CDR1 is SEHNR and CDR2 FQNEAQ (reference sequence). The V end was cut by 0 bases, the J end by 4 bases, with 9 bases between. The CDR3 extends over 14 amino acids. CDR3 sequence reads: CASSLAPGVTEAFF. CDR3 bases: TGTGCCAGCAGCTTAGCGCCAGGGGTCACTGAAGCTTTCTTT.

The chain employs TRBV28 and TRBJ2-7, with TRBD2 identical over 16 bases. With 7 bases clipped from V and 4 bases from J, the junction kept 10 bases outside the gene matches. The CDR3 is 17 residues long. The germline V gene has CDR1 MDHEN and CDR2 SYDVKM. Here the CDR3 DNA reads TGTGCCAGCAAGGGACTAGCGGGAGGGGCCAAACTGTACGAGCAGTACTTC. It specifies CASKGLAGGAKLYEQYF.

This rearrangement joins TRBV19 to TRBJ1-4, with a possible D match to TRBD1 (5 bases). This CDR3 has 15 residues. Germline V gene sequence: CDR1 LNHDA, CDR2 SQIVND (reference sequence). V lost 7 bases and J 3 bases, leaving 15 bases between the germline ends. The CDR3, as DNA: TGTGCCAGTACCCTAGGGGAGACCTCTAATGAAAAACTGTTTTTT. Translation: CASTLGETSNEKLFF.

By sample fraction, this clone is medium-sized. The sample has other DNA sequences that encode this CDR3 too. The J gene is TRBJ2-7, the V gene TRBV7-2, with TRBD2 matching 9 bases. The germline gives CDR1 SGHTA, CDR2 FQGNSA. Germline trimming cut 3 bases from V and 4 bases from J; bases unmatched to any gene: 4. The CDR3 sequence is 14 residues long. CDR3 protein: CASSFTSGRYEQYF. The CDR3 region has the DNA TGTGCCAGCAGCTTTACTAGCGGGCGATACGAGCAGTACTTC.

The chain uses TRBV29-1 and TRBJ1-3; the D is unclear. CDR1 and CDR2 from the germline V gene are SQVTM and ANQGSEA. Trimming took 6 bases from V and 5 from J, leaving 8 bases between them. The length of the CDR3 is 11 residues. For the CDR3, the DNA is TGCAGCGTAGGTTTTCGAAACACCATATATTTT. Translated: CSVGFRNTIYF.

As for this clone: Other nucleotide sequences in the sample specify the same CDR3. The chain carries TRBV19 and TRBJ1-1; TRBD1 matches 8 bases. CDR3 length: 18 amino acids. V was clipped by 7 bases and J by 1 base; unmatched bases: 17. The germline V gene encodes CDR1 LNHDA and CDR2 SQIVND (reference sequence). CDR3 coding DNA: TGTGCCAGTACTGTGACCGGGACAGGTCATCCCGCGAACACTGAAGCTTTCTTT. Amino acids: CASTVTGTGHPANTEAFF.

The genes are TRBV5-1 and TRBJ1-1; unclear D gene. CDR3 length: 11 residues. From germline, CDR1 is SGHRS and CDR2 YFSETQ. V was clipped by 6 bases and J by 3 bases, with 6 bases between them. This CDR3 reads CASKADTEAFF. CDR3 DNA sequence: TGCGCCAGCAAGGCTGACACTGAAGCTTTCTTT.

The chain recombines TRBV9 with TRBJ1-3; no firm D call. V gave up 3 bases and J gave up 4 bases, with 8 bases separating them. This CDR3 region has 13 residues. In germline, CDR1 is SGDLS, CDR2 YYNGEE. CDR3: CASSASVGNTIYF. The CDR3, as DNA: TGTGCCAGCAGCGCCTCGGTGGGAAACACCATATATTTT.

A few counts support this clone. J is TRBJ2-5 and V is TRBV7-9; 7 bases agree with TRBD2. V lost 5 bases, J lost 2 bases, and 8 bases stayed unmatched. The CDR3 sequence is 15 residues long. Germline CDR1 reads SEHNR; CDR2 reads FQNEAQ (reference sequence). CDR3 in amino acids: CASSRTSSAQETQYF. The CDR3 region has the DNA TGTGCCAGCAGCCGGACTAGTTCGGCACAAGAGACCCAGTACTTC.

This clone qualifies as medium-sized. The CDR3 region has the DNA TGTGCCAGCAGCCAATCGGGCACGATTGAAGCTTTCTTT. As protein: CASSQSGTIEAFF. This rearrangement joins TRBV28 to TRBJ1-1; D is ambiguous. Germline CDR1 and CDR2: MDHEN and SYDVKM. V lost 6 bases to trimming and J lost 7 bases, with 15 bases between them. The CDR3 consists of 13 residues.